The sequence of this T cell receptor beta chain was determined in a study of T cells in Graves' hyperthyroidism and ophthalmopathy. Study results and caveats: Prediction of ophthalmopathy progression came a median around 6 months pre-onset.

There are 15 residues in the CDR3. The V segment lost 5 bases and the J segment 5 bases; nucleotides outside the gene matches: 12. RNA transcripts served as the template for amplifying TCR beta CDR3 regions. The study used the HTBI primer set for a first-round RT-PCR of the TCR CDR3. MiXCR was run by TCRdb on the multiplex PCR reads, yielding one entry per CDR3 protein. This table holds 300,000 to 350,000 distinct CDR3 sequences, around 18% found once. Of note for this clonotype: What it recognizes is unknown.

The V and J genes are TRBV12-3 or TRBV12-4 and TRBJ2-7; 7 nucleotides agree with TRBD2. Sequencing was done on a sample of blood. The clonotype originates from a woman aged 40 to 49 with Graves' ophthalmopathy. Here the CDR3 DNA reads TGTGCCAGCAGTCTAGGGACTACTCCGGAGCACGAGCAGTACTTC. Its translation: CASSLGTTPEHEQYF.